The present entry profiles one T cell receptor (beta chain) with its context. Assignment of participants to cohorts was predicated upon participant-reported clinical history. The sample is drawn from a study of blood T cell repertoires in COVID-19. In the original workflow: The authors estimated nucleated cell counts from reference gene primer amplification. Here immunoSEQ multiplex PCR was the method, and the copy in TCRdb shows in-frame clones only, minus some. V and J calls plus clone size are reproduced from that table; the DNA served to infer D and trimming. The sample holds around 450,000 clones, about 85% seen once. There are 14 residues in the CDR3. Germline CDR1 is GTSNPN and CDR2 is SVGIG (reference sequence). With 0 bases removed from V and 7 bases from J, the gap between germline ends came to 15 bases.

J is TRBJ1-2 and V is TRBV30; no clear D gene. The receptor's source is a woman between 18 and 29 years old who had recovered from COVID-19. Sequenced material: PBMCs or T cells enriched from blood (not recorded which). DNA of the CDR3: TGTGCCTGGAGTGTAGGGTCCCCCGGAGGTGGCTACACCTTC. Protein sequence: CAWSVGSPGGGYTF.